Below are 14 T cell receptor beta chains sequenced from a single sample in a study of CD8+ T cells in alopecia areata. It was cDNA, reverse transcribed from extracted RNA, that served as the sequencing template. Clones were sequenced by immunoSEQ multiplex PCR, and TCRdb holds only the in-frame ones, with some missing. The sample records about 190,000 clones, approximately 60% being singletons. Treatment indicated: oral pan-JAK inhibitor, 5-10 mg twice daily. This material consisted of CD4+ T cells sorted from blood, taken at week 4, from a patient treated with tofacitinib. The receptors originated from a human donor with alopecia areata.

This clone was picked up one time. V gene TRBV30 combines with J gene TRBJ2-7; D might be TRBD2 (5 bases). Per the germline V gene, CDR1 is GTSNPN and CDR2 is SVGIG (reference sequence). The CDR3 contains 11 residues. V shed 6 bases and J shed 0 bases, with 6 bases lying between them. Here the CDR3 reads CACGDSYEQYF. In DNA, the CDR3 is TGTGCCTGCGGGGACTCCTACGAGCAGTACTTC.

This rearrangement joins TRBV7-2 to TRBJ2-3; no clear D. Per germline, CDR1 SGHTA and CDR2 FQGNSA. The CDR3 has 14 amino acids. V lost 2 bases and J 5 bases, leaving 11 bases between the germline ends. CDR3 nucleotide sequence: TGTACCAGCAGCTTAATTCCGACCGTAGATACGCAGTATTTT. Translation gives CTSSLIPTVDTQYF.

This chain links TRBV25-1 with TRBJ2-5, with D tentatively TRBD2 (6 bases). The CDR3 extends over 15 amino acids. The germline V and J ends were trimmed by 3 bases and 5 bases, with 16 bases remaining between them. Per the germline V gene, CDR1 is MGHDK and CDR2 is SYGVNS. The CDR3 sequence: CASSDRIVGGETQYF. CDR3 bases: TGTGCCAGCAGTGACCGTATTGTCGGAGGGGAGACCCAGTACTTC.

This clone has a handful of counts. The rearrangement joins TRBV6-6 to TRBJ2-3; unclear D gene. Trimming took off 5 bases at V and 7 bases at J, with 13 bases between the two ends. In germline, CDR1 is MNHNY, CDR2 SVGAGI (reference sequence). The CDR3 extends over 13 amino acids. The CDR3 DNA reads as TGTGCCAGCAGTCCATTCGACACCCATACGCAGTATTTT. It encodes CASSPFDTHTQYF.

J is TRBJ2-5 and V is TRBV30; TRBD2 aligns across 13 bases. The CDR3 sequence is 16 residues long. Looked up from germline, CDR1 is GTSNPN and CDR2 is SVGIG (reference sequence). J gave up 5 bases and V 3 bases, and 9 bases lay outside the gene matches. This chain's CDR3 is CAWSPGLAGRWETQYF. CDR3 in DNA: TGTGCCTGGAGCCCGGGACTAGCGGGAAGATGGGAGACCCAGTACTTC.

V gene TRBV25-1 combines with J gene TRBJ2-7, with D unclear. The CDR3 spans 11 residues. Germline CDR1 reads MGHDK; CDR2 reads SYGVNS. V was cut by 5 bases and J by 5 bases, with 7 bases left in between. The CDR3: CASSLLNEQYF. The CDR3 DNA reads TGTGCCAGCAGTTTACTAAACGAGCAGTACTTC.

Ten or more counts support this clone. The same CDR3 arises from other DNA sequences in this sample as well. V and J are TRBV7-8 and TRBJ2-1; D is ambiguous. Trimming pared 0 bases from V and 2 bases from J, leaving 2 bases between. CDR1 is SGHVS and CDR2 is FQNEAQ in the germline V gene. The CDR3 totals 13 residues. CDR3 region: CASSLAPYNEQFF. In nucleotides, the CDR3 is TGTGCCAGCAGCTTAGCGCCCTACAATGAGCAGTTCTTC. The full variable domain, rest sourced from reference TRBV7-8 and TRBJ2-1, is GAGVSQSPRYKVAKRGQDVALRCDPISGHVSLFWYQQALGQGPEFLTYFQNEAQLDKSGLPSDRFFAERPEGSVSTLKIQRTQQEDSAVYLCASSLAPYNEQFFGPGTRLTVL.

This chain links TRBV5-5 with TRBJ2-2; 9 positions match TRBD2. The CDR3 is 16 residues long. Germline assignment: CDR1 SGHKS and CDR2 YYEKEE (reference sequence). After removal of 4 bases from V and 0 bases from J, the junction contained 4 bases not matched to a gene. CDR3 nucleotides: TGTGCCAGCAGCCTACGGACTAGCGCGAACACCGGGGAGCTGTTTTTT. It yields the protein CASSLRTSANTGELFF.

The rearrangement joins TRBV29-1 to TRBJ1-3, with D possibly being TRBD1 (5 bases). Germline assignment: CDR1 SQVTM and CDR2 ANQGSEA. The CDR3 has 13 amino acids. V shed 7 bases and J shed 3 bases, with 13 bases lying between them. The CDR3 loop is CSGQGSGGNTIYF. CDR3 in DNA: TGCAGCGGTCAGGGATCAGGTGGAAACACCATATATTTT.

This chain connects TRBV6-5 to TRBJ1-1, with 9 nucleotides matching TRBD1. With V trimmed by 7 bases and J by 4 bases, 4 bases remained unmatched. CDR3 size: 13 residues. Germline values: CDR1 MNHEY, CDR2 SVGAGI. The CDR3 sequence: CASNRGLSTEAFF. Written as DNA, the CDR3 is TGTGCCAGCAACAGGGGGCTTAGCACTGAAGCTTTCTTT.

The chain's CDR3 is CASSPRQGPYEQYF. CDR3 in DNA: TGTGCCAGCAGCCCCCGACAGGGGCCCTACGAGCAGTACTTC. The rearrangement uses TRBV7-2 and TRBJ2-7; the match to TRBD1 covers 8 bases. CDR1 is SGHTA, CDR2 FQGNSA, per germline. CDR3 length: 14 amino acids. V was clipped by 5 bases and J by 2 bases; unmatched bases: 5.

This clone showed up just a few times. CDR3 nucleotides: TGTGCCAGCAGCTTCAGGGGGCGCACTGAAGCTTTCTTT. This encodes CASSFRGRTEAFF. The V call is TRBV7-2, the J call TRBJ1-1; TRBD1 matches 8 bases. V shed 3 bases, J shed 4 bases, and the junction held 1 base outside the gene matches. In germline, CDR1 is SGHTA, CDR2 FQGNSA. CDR3 length: 13 residues.

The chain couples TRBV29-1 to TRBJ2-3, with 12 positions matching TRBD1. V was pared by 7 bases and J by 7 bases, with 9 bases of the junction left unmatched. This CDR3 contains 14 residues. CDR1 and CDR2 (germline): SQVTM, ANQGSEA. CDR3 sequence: CSASGTGGINTQYF. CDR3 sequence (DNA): TGCAGCGCCTCCGGGACAGGGGGCATCAATACGCAGTATTTT.

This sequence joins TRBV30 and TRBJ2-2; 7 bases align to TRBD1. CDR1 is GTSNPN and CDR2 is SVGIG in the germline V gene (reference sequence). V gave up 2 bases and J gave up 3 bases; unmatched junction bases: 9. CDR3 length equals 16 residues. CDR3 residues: CAWSSPLQGYTGELFF. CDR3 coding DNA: TGTGCCTGGAGTTCACCCCTACAGGGGTACACCGGGGAGCTGTTTTTT.